This T cell receptor (beta chain) was sequenced in a study of shared clonotypes between healthy human individuals. Study context: Each donor contributed plates that comprised three CD4 naive, three CD4 memory, two CD8 naive and one CD8 memory.

Every subset's genomic DNA went evenly onto several immunoSEQ plates. Using immunoSEQ multiplex PCR, the repertoire was profiled, and TCRdb retains in-frame clones only, with some absent. The sample has around 370,000 clones, 90% to 97% seen once; the top ten hold 0.32%. Findings and limits, study-wide: Shared across several donors were about 4.6% of the naive CD4 clonotypes. Though the depth was large, rarefaction showed that sorted-subset sequencing was incomplete.

To note about this clone: Its antigen is as yet unknown.

The sequence was obtained from a man younger than 40 in good health. The specimen sequenced was memory CD8+ T cells sorted from blood. Indicated subset: CD45RO+ cells pooled with CCR7-negative TemRA cells.

This chain's CDR3 is CASSIAGGGTDTQYF. CDR3 bases: TGTGCCAGCAGTATAGCGGGAGGGGGCACAGATACGCAGTATTTT. This chain connects TRBV25-1 to TRBJ2-3; 11 nucleotides align to TRBD2. CDR3 length: 15 amino acids. Germline CDR1 reads MGHDK; CDR2 reads SYGVNS. V trimming: 5 bases; J trimming: 1 base; junction bases outside the gene matches: 2.